The clone carrying this T cell receptor (beta chain) was seen only once. Some clones are missing from TCRdb's copy, which holds only in-frame ones; the method was immunoSEQ multiplex PCR. This repertoire shows a few hundred thousand clones, about 88% found once; its top ten account for under 2%. The data originate from a study of Ad26.COV2.S vaccination and SARS-CoV-2 variants. Study-wide context: In the study, Ad26.COV2.S was injected intramuscularly once, or twice 56 days apart.

Noted treatment: about 20 received Ad26.COV2.S at low or high dose, single or two shots; 5 received placebo; per-sample allocation not given. Day 63 after the first injection of vaccine or placebo was the sampling time. The sequences come from peripheral blood, collected in a trial of Ad26.COV2.S vaccine versus placebo. The clonotype was recovered from a person between 18 and 65 years old who received the Ad26.COV2.S COVID-19 vaccine or a placebo.

CDR3 sequence (DNA): TGTGCCAGCAGCCCACGACTTGCCACTGAAGCTTTCTTT. This gives the protein CASSPRLATEAFF. The chain joins TRBV7-9 to TRBJ1-1; D gene ambiguous. The CDR3 covers 13 residues. The V and J ends lost 5 bases and 4 bases respectively, with 11 bases between them. Germline lookup yields CDR1 SEHNR and CDR2 FQNEAQ (reference sequence).